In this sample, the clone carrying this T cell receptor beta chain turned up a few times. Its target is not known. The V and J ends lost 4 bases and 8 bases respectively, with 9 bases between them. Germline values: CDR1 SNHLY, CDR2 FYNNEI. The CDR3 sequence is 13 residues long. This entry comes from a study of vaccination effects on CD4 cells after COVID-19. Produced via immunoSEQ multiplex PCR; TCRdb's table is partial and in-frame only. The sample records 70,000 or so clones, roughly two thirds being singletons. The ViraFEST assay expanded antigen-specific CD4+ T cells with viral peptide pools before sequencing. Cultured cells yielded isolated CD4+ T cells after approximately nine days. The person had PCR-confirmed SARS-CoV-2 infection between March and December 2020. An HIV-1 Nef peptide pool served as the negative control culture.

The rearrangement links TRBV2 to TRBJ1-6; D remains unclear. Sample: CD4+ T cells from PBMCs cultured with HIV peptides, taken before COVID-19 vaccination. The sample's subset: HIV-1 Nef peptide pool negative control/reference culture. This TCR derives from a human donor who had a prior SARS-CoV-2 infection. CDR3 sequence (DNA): TGTGCCAGCAGTGGCGAAATTGATTCACCCCTCCACTTT. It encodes CASSGEIDSPLHF.